Listed here are 8 T cell receptor beta chains from one sample, sequenced in a study of blood T cell repertoires in COVID-19. Data came from immunoSEQ multiplex PCR; TCRdb stores just in-frame clones and leaves some out. The table includes around 70,000 clones, 70% to 90% detected once. The sample taken for sequencing was peripheral blood. The receptor source for this set is an elderly woman with active or convalescent COVID-19.

The chain combines TRBV24-1 with TRBJ2-3; D ambiguous. V dropped 1 base and J dropped 4 bases, with 11 bases sitting between them. There are 15 residues in the CDR3. Germline CDR1 KGHDR, CDR2 SFDVKD. DNA of the CDR3: TGTGCCACCAGTGATTTAGAGAAAGAGGCAGATACGCAGTATTTT. It encodes CATSDLEKEADTQYF.

The chain joins TRBV6-4 to TRBJ2-3; D is possibly TRBD2 (5 bases). The CDR3 spans 15 residues. The germline CDR1 and CDR2 sequences are MRHNA and SNTAGT. The V end was cut by 3 bases, the J end by 1 base, with 11 bases between. CDR3 amino acids: CASSERSGRTDTQYF. In nucleotides, the CDR3 is TGTGCCAGCAGTGAGAGAAGCGGCCGCACAGATACGCAGTATTTT.

This clone turned up a few times. The rearrangement links TRBV11-2 to TRBJ1-2; D perhaps matches TRBD1 (5 bases). V gave up 1 base and J gave up 6 bases, with 12 bases separating them. The CDR3 spans 14 residues. Germline values: CDR1 SGHAT, CDR2 FQNNGV. In nucleotides, the CDR3 is TGTGCCAGCAGCTTAGGGACATCAAGAGATGGCTACACCTTC. Translating it yields CASSLGTSRDGYTF.

The chain carries TRBV4-3 and TRBJ1-5, with D possibly being TRBD1 (6 bases). CDR3 length: 13 residues. Trimming stripped 4 bases from V and 7 bases from J, with 11 bases between. Germline CDR1 reads LGHNA; CDR2 reads YSLEER. The CDR3 reads CASSLGQGQPQHF. The CDR3, as DNA: TGCGCCAGCAGCCTCGGTCAGGGGCAGCCCCAGCATTTT.

The rearrangement uses TRBV28 and TRBJ2-1; D gene unclear. The CDR3 totals 16 residues. V was clipped by 4 bases and J by 0 bases, with 13 bases between them. From germline, CDR1 is MDHEN and CDR2 SYDVKM. CDR3 protein: CASSSPSASSYNEQFF. In DNA form, the CDR3 reads TGTGCCAGCAGTTCCCCGAGCGCAAGCTCCTACAATGAGCAGTTCTTC.

CDR3 sequence reads: CASRRQNNIQGTQYF. In nucleotides, the CDR3 is TGTGCCAGCAGGAGACAGAATAATATCCAGGGGACCCAGTACTTC. The chain joins TRBV6-5 to TRBJ2-5; a weak D match, TRBD1 (5 bases). The V end was cut by 6 bases, the J end by 7 bases, with 21 bases between. The germline gives CDR1 MNHEY, CDR2 SVGAGI. CDR3 length: 15 amino acids.

The CDR3 nucleotides read TGTGCCAGCAGTGAATACGTAGGGGGTCAGCAGTACTTC. It encodes CASSEYVGGQQYF. V and J are TRBV25-1 and TRBJ2-7, with D maybe TRBD1 (6 bases). This CDR3 has 13 amino acids. The germline V gene encodes CDR1 MGHDK and CDR2 SYGVNS. Between the trimmed V and J ends, which lost 0 bases and 8 bases, there was a span of 11 bases.

The V gene is TRBV19, the J gene TRBJ2-3; TRBD2 might be the D (5 bases). Germline CDR1 reads LNHDA; CDR2 reads SQIVND (reference sequence). Trimming left V 4 bases short and J 7 bases short, with 18 bases between. This CDR3 has 15 amino acids. The CDR3 DNA reads TGTGCCAGTAGTAGGCCGGGCCCCATCGGGAATACGCAGTATTTT. This codes for CASSRPGPIGNTQYF.